Each of the 10 T cell receptor beta chains below was sequenced from the same sample in a study of shared clonotypes between healthy human individuals (TCRdb year 2020). Libraries were prepared through the immunoSEQ multiplex PCR assay. Imported from immuneACCESS, the table was reduced by TCRdb to in-frame sequences with V and J called. These copies leave out some clones; in studies compared against another copy, an unresolved V gene accounts for under half, and the cause of the remainder is not known. Recorded for this sample are 1,400,000 or so clones; roughly 98.5% of them occurred a single time. The ten most abundant clones make up approximately 0.38% of the sample. The specimen sequenced was naive CD4+ T cells sorted from blood. Reading the label with the study, this specimen's cell subset or site is: CD45RA+ positively selected. The receptors derive from a man aged 25 to 40 in good health.

This chain connects TRBV4-2 to TRBJ2-7; perhaps TRBD1 as D (5 bases). Germline lookup yields CDR1 LGHNA and CDR2 YNFKEQ. V lost 0 bases, J lost 3 bases, and 18 bases lay in between. This CDR3 has 17 amino acids. The CDR3 DNA reads TGTGCCAGCAGCCAAGATACGAAGACAGACCTAATCTACGAGCAGTACTTC. Its translation is CASSQDTKTDLIYEQYF.

This clone appeared a single time. The chain carries TRBV28 and TRBJ1-2; D is undetermined. Germline V gives CDR1 MDHEN, CDR2 SYDVKM. The V end was cut by 5 bases, the J end by 6 bases, with 19 bases between. The CDR3 totals 15 residues. The CDR3 DNA reads as TGTGCCAGCAGTCGGCAGTTGACACGGTCAGATGGCTACACCTTC. Its protein is CASSRQLTRSDGYTF.

This chain connects TRBV6-4 to TRBJ2-5, with a weak D call TRBD1 (5 bases). V was shortened by 5 bases and J by 3 bases, with 10 bases between the two germline ends. This CDR3 is built from 13 residues. Germline V gene sequence: CDR1 MRHNA, CDR2 SNTAGT. CDR3 DNA sequence: TGTGCCAGCAGTAGGGGTCCCGAAGAGACCCAGTACTTC. Translating gives CASSRGPEETQYF.

This chain uses TRBV6-1 with TRBJ2-3; D is tentatively TRBD1 or TRBD2 (5 bases each). This CDR3 has 15 residues. CDR1 is MNHNS, CDR2 SASEGT, per germline. Deletions cut 8 bases from V and 2 bases from J, with 17 bases between. The CDR3 DNA is TGTGCCAGCGCTGGAAGCGGACACGACACAGATACGCAGTATTTT. Its protein product is CASAGSGHDTDTQYF.

The chain couples TRBV6-1 to TRBJ1-2; the match to TRBD1 covers 8 bases. The CDR3 is 15 residues long. Trimming took 3 bases from V and 5 from J; bases not matched to a gene: 8. CDR1 and CDR2 (germline): MNHNS, SASEGT. CDR3 region: CASSDDRQGRYGYTF. CDR3 in DNA: TGTGCCAGCAGTGACGATAGACAGGGGCGATATGGCTACACCTTC.

V usage is TRBV7-8 and J usage is TRBJ2-1; 10 bases match TRBD2. Germline CDR1 and CDR2: SGHVS and FQNEAQ. Trimming took 6 bases from V and 0 from J; bases not matched to a gene: 11. The CDR3 sequence is 18 residues long. The CDR3 protein is CASSRRGLAPSSYNEQFF. The CDR3 DNA reads TGTGCCAGCAGTCGACGGGGACTAGCGCCTAGCTCCTACAATGAGCAGTTCTTC.

The chain is built from TRBV19 and TRBJ2-7, with D maybe TRBD1 (6 bases). CDR1 is LNHDA, CDR2 SQIVND, per germline (reference sequence). This CDR3 has 15 amino acids. Trimming stripped 0 bases from V and 2 bases from J, with 11 bases between. CDR3 bases: TGTGCCAGTAGTATAGACAAAGGGGGACCCTACGAGCAGTACTTC. Protein: CASSIDKGGPYEQYF.

V and J are TRBV2 and TRBJ2-3; tentative D call: TRBD2 (6 bases). This CDR3 has 14 residues. Trimming took off 7 bases at V and 0 bases at J, with 11 bases between the two ends. The germline CDR1 and CDR2 sequences are SNHLY and FYNNEI. CDR3 in DNA: TGTGCCAGCAAGGTTAGCGGAAGCACAGATACGCAGTATTTT. Amino acids: CASKVSGSTDTQYF.

The V gene is TRBV11-2, the J gene TRBJ2-7; perhaps D is TRBD1 or TRBD2 (5 bases each). The CDR3 runs 15 residues. Deletions cut 5 bases from V and 4 bases from J, with 18 bases between. The germline gives CDR1 SGHAT, CDR2 FQNNGV. CDR3 amino acids: CASSAQTGAPYEQYF. In nucleotides, the CDR3 is TGTGCCAGCAGCGCGCAGACCGGGGCACCATACGAGCAGTACTTC.

The genes are TRBV6-1 and TRBJ2-7; D is undetermined. The V and J ends lost 3 bases and 7 bases respectively, with 7 bases between them. CDR1 is MNHNS, CDR2 SASEGT, per germline. This CDR3 spans 11 amino acids. CDR3 amino acids: CASSEEWEQYF. As DNA, the CDR3 is TGTGCCAGCAGTGAGGAGTGGGAGCAGTACTTC.